The 16 T cell receptor beta chains given below trace back to one sample, sequenced in a study of T cells in Graves' hyperthyroidism and ophthalmopathy (dated by TCRdb to the late 2010s). Receptor libraries were prepared by multiplex PCR. For sequencing, an Illumina HiSeq 2000 was employed. The TCR beta CDR3 regions were amplified from the RNA transcripts. The TCR CDR3 was subjected to a first round of RT-PCR using the HTBI primer set and the Qiagen OneStep RT-PCR kit. TCRdb's own reprocessing of the public reads used fastp at Q25 and MiXCR and kept productive beta chains. Duplicate CDR3 protein sequences are folded into a single record with the most common DNA and genes. The sample yields a few hundred thousand distinct CDR3 sequences; more than 45% were counted once. Around 8% of the sample lies in the top ten. Input material: peripheral blood or thyroid tissue (not recorded which). The receptors stem from a woman younger than 30 with Graves' hyperthyroidism.

This clonotype came up many times. The chain joins TRBV7-9 to TRBJ1-3; D remains unclear. Per the germline V gene, CDR1 is SEHNR and CDR2 is FQNEAQ (reference sequence). This CDR3 spans 19 amino acids. V lost 5 bases and J 0 bases, leaving 23 bases between the germline ends. CDR3 bases: TGTGCCAGCAGCCCAAAGTACGGCACCCAGCAGTTCTCTGGAAACACCATATATTTT. It is translated as CASSPKYGTQQFSGNTIYF.

This clonotype was seen repeatedly, ten times or more. The rearrangement links TRBV12-3 or TRBV12-4 to TRBJ1-1, with 8 bases aligning to TRBD1. CDR3 size: 16 residues. V was clipped by 4 bases and J by 2 bases; unmatched bases: 9. This CDR3 reads CASSSGQGAGNTEAFF. DNA for the CDR3: TGTGCCAGCAGTTCTGGGCAGGGGGCGGGTAACACTGAAGCTTTCTTT.

This clonotype was seen repeatedly, ten times or more. V and J are TRBV19 and TRBJ1-5; TRBD1 matches at 8 bases. CDR1 is LNHDA, CDR2 SQIVND, per germline (reference sequence). With 6 bases clipped from V and 2 bases from J, the junction kept 6 bases outside the gene matches. The CDR3 is 15 amino acids. The CDR3 sequence: CASRRTGIRNQPQHF. The DNA for the CDR3 is TGTGCCAGTAGGAGGACAGGGATTCGCAATCAGCCCCAGCATTTT.

This clonotype showed up many times. V is TRBV29-1 and J is TRBJ2-2; tentatively, D is TRBD1 (6 bases). Germline assignment: CDR1 SQVTM and CDR2 ANQGSEA. V gave up 5 bases and J gave up 0 bases, with 10 bases separating them. The CDR3 totals 14 residues. CDR3 protein: CSVRDTSNTGELFF. The DNA for the CDR3 is TGCAGCGTTCGGGACACCTCGAACACCGGGGAGCTGTTTTTT.

This chain uses TRBV20-1 with TRBJ1-2, with 10 bases that match TRBD1. CDR1 and CDR2 (germline): DFQATT, SNEGSKA (reference sequence). With 7 bases clipped from V and 0 bases from J, the junction kept 5 bases outside the gene matches. The length of the CDR3 is 14 residues. The CDR3 sequence is CSGTGGLANYGYTF. As DNA, the CDR3 is TGCAGTGGGACAGGGGGTCTAGCTAACTATGGCTACACCTTC.

Ten or more counts support this clonotype. This chain uses TRBV9 with TRBJ2-7; the match to TRBD2 covers 9 bases. This CDR3 spans 15 amino acids. The V segment lost 1 base and the J segment 3 bases; nucleotides outside the gene matches: 5. Germline V gives CDR1 SGDLS, CDR2 YYNGEE. CDR3 DNA sequence: TGTGCCAGCAGCGTATTCGGCGGGAGGGACTACGAGCAGTACTTC. As protein: CASSVFGGRDYEQYF.

The gene calls are TRBV29-1 and TRBJ1-5, with 8 bases matching TRBD1. The length of the CDR3 is 11 residues. V trimming: 8 bases; J trimming: 5 bases; junction bases outside the gene matches: 2. Per the germline V gene, CDR1 is SQVTM and CDR2 is ANQGSEA. CDR3 residues: CSLDRDQPQHF. The CDR3 nucleotides are TGCAGCTTGGACAGGGATCAGCCCCAGCATTTT.

This clonotype came up many times. The chain has TRBV29-1 and TRBJ1-2; D unclear. Germline V gene lookup returns CDR1 SQVTM and CDR2 ANQGSEA. V was shortened by 5 bases and J by 6 bases, with 13 bases between the two germline ends. The CDR3 has 12 residues. The CDR3 nucleotides read TGCAGCGTTTCCGCGGGAGAGGATGGCTACACCTTC. Translated, it gives CSVSAGEDGYTF.

This clonotype was counted between two and nine times. V gene TRBV29-1 combines with J gene TRBJ2-7; TRBD1 agrees at 7 bases. This CDR3 has 14 amino acids. The germline CDR1 and CDR2 sequences are SQVTM and ANQGSEA. CDR3 coding DNA: TGCAGTTACCGTACAGGGGCCCTATCCTACGAGCAGTACTTC. This codes for CSYRTGALSYEQYF.

The chain joins TRBV7-8 to TRBJ2-1, with a possible D match to TRBD2 (5 bases). Trimming stripped 1 base from V and 7 bases from J, with 11 bases between. In germline, CDR1 is SGHVS, CDR2 FQNEAQ. CDR3 length equals 14 residues. The chain's CDR3 is CASSLEGRGNEQFF. The CDR3, as DNA: TGTGCCAGCAGCTTAGAGGGCCGGGGTAATGAGCAGTTCTTC.

The chain links TRBV25-1 to TRBJ2-7, with D possibly being TRBD2 (6 bases). Trimming pared 4 bases from V and 0 bases from J, leaving 13 bases between. Germline loops: CDR1 MGHDK, CDR2 SYGVNS. This CDR3 has 15 amino acids. The CDR3 here is CASSARGGRSYEQYF. The CDR3 region has the DNA TGTGCCAGCAGTGCTAGGGGAGGCCGCTCCTACGAGCAGTACTTC.

CDR3 residues: CSGGQGRGNLYGYTF. In nucleotides, the CDR3 is TGCAGTGGGGGTCAGGGCAGAGGGAATCTCTATGGCTACACCTTC. The chain joins TRBV20-1 to TRBJ1-2, with D possibly TRBD1 on 5 matching bases. V was cut by 7 bases and J by 4 bases, with 22 bases left in between. The CDR3 length is 15 residues. From germline, CDR1 is DFQATT and CDR2 SNEGSKA (reference sequence).

The chain is built from TRBV15 and TRBJ2-5; D not certain. V dropped 1 base and J dropped 0 bases, with 9 bases sitting between them. CDR1 is LNHNV, CDR2 YYDKDF, per germline (reference sequence). CDR3 length: 15 amino acids. The CDR3 region is CATSRALSDQETQYF. CDR3 in DNA: TGTGCCACCAGCAGAGCTTTAAGCGACCAAGAGACCCAGTACTTC.

The chain combines TRBV24-1 with TRBJ2-2; the D gene could be TRBD1 or TRBD2 (6 bases each). The CDR3 contains 15 residues. The V gene's germline CDR1 is KGHDR and CDR2 SFDVKD. V was trimmed by 12 bases and J by 2 bases, leaving 18 bases between them. The CDR3 loop is CAWRAAGHNTGELFF. The CDR3 region has the DNA TGTGCCTGGAGGGCGGCGGGACACAACACCGGGGAGCTGTTTTTT.

The sample holds a few counts of this clonotype. The chain combines TRBV6-1 with TRBJ1-5, with D maybe TRBD1 (6 bases). V lost 0 bases to trimming and J lost 2 bases, with 17 bases between them. Per the germline V gene, CDR1 is MNHNS and CDR2 is SASEGT. This CDR3 has 18 residues. The DNA for the CDR3 is TGTGCCAGCAGTGAAGCGCTGTGGGGGGCGCAGGGCAATCAGCCCCAGCATTTT. It translates to CASSEALWGAQGNQPQHF.

The chain joins TRBV7-2 to TRBJ2-1, with TRBD2 matching 8 bases. Germline-derived CDR1 and CDR2 are SGHTA and FQGNSA. V dropped 10 bases and J dropped 3; count of bases not matched to a gene: 8. The CDR3 runs to 14 residues. The CDR3 loop reads CATLPGLDYNEQFF. The DNA of the CDR3 is TGTGCCACCTTACCGGGACTAGACTACAATGAGCAGTTCTTC.